Each of the 23 T cell receptor beta chains below was sequenced from the same sample in a study of blood T cell repertoires in COVID-19. Generated by immunoSEQ multiplex PCR, the TCRdb table keeps only in-frame clones and is missing some. The table lists just under 50,000 clones, roughly 88% of them singletons. The sample was peripheral blood. The receptors shown here come from a human donor in a cohort sampled during active COVID-19.

The J gene is TRBJ2-1, the V gene TRBV9; 10 bases are a match to TRBD2. The CDR3 totals 15 residues. The V gene's germline CDR1 is SGDLS and CDR2 YYNGEE. The ends lost 0 bases at V and 7 bases at J; junction bases unmatched: 4. The CDR3 DNA is TGTGCCAGCAGCGTAGCTAGCGGGGGCCCAAATGAGCAGTTCTTC. Encoded protein: CASSVASGGPNEQFF. Using reference TRBV9 and TRBJ2-1 for the parts outside the CDR3, the full variable domain is DSGVTQTPKHLITATGQRVTLRCSPRSGDLSVYWYQQSLDQGLQFLIQYYNGEERAKGNILERFSAQQFPDLHSELNLSSLELGDSALYFCASSVASGGPNEQFFGPGTRLTVL.

The rearrangement uses TRBV6-5 and TRBJ1-6; 9 bases line up with TRBD1. The CDR3 runs to 13 residues. CDR1 MNHEY and CDR2 SVGAGI come from the germline V gene. Trimming at V came to 9 bases and at J to 7 bases, leaving 4 bases not matched to a gene. The CDR3 loop is CASQDRGNSPLHF. CDR3 nucleotides: TGTGCCAGTCAGGACAGGGGAAATTCACCCCTCCACTTT.

V usage is TRBV9 and J usage is TRBJ2-2; D is unclear. Germline V gene lookup returns CDR1 SGDLS and CDR2 YYNGEE. Trimming stripped 4 bases from V and 2 bases from J, with 3 bases between. This CDR3 comprises 12 residues. DNA for the CDR3: TGTGCCAGCAGCACTAACACCGGGGAGCTGTTTTTT. Amino acid sequence: CASSTNTGELFF.

This chain uses TRBV7-9 with TRBJ2-1; maybe TRBD1 (6 bases). CDR3 size: 16 residues. The germline V and J ends were trimmed by 5 bases and 0 bases, with 14 bases remaining between them. Germline CDR1 reads SEHNR; CDR2 reads FQNEAQ (reference sequence). The CDR3 DNA sequence: TGTGCCAGCAGCCCTAACACAGGGAGCTCCTACAATGAGCAGTTCTTC. As protein: CASSPNTGSSYNEQFF.

The chain uses TRBV4-1 and TRBJ2-7; D possibly corresponds to TRBD2 (6 bases). Trimming cost V 0 bases and J 9 bases, with 12 bases left between them. Germline values: CDR1 MGHRA, CDR2 YSYEKL. The CDR3 runs to 13 residues. Here the CDR3 DNA reads TGCGCCAGCAGCCAAGACGGAGGGGTCACGCAGTACTTC. Protein: CASSQDGGVTQYF.

The CDR3 DNA is TGTGCCAGCTTTCCCGGGGTCTGGGGCACTGAAGCTTTCTTT. This gives the protein CASFPGVWGTEAFF. The chain uses TRBV6-5 and TRBJ1-1, with D uncertain. Germline V gene sequence: CDR1 MNHEY, CDR2 SVGAGI. This CDR3 spans 14 amino acids. Trimming took off 8 bases at V and 4 bases at J, with 17 bases between the two ends.

The chain employs TRBV5-1 and TRBJ2-1, with 7 bases that match TRBD2. V lost 2 bases, J lost 0 bases, and 11 bases stayed unmatched. The CDR3 is made up of 18 amino acids. Looked up from germline, CDR1 is SGHRS and CDR2 is YFSETQ. The CDR3 sequence is CASSFAGRALSSYNEQFF. CDR3 nucleotides: TGCGCCAGCAGCTTCGCGGGGAGGGCCTTGAGCTCCTACAATGAGCAGTTCTTC.

This chain connects TRBV29-1 to TRBJ1-1; a weak D match, TRBD1 (6 bases). Germline V gene lookup returns CDR1 SQVTM and CDR2 ANQGSEA. The CDR3 covers 12 residues. Trimming cost V 5 bases and J 13 bases, with 20 bases left between them. The CDR3, as DNA: TGCAGCGTTCCTCCAGGGGACGGCGGGGGTTTCTTT. Its protein is CSVPPGDGGGFF.

J is TRBJ2-5 and V is TRBV21-1; the D segment call TRBD2 is taken from the table without a DNA check. TRBV21-1 constitutes a pseudogene. The CDR3 is made up of 17 amino acids. CDR3 bases: TGTGCCAGCAGCAACAGGACTAGCGGGGGGGCTTTCGAGACCCAGTACTTC. Translated: CASSNRTSGGAFETQYF.

This chain connects TRBV12-3 or TRBV12-4 to TRBJ1-2; D is unclear. Deletions cut 5 bases from V and 0 bases from J, with 4 bases between. The CDR3 length is 12 residues. The CDR3: CASSPANYGYTF. The CDR3, as DNA: TGTGCCAGCAGTCCCGCTAACTATGGCTACACCTTC.

The chain recombines TRBV5-6 with TRBJ1-4; D not resolved. From germline, CDR1 is SGHDT and CDR2 YYEEEE. The CDR3 has 14 residues. Trimming left V 1 base short and J 5 bases short, with 9 bases between. The CDR3 nucleotides are TGTGCCAGCAGCTTGTGGAGAATAAATGAAAAACTGTTTTTT. This encodes CASSLWRINEKLFF.

The chain joins TRBV5-1 to TRBJ2-3, with D hard to call. V lost 0 bases and J 4 bases, leaving 18 bases between the germline ends. The CDR3 totals 17 residues. In germline, CDR1 is SGHRS, CDR2 YFSETQ. The CDR3 region is CASSLGSDGRFADTQYF. The CDR3 region has the DNA TGCGCCAGCAGCTTGGGTTCTGATGGTAGATTTGCAGATACGCAGTATTTT.

The genes are TRBV7-5 and TRBJ2-3; the table's D call of TRBD2 was not tested on the DNA. TRBV7-5 is annotated as a pseudogene. This CDR3 has 16 amino acids. The CDR3 is CVRSSWKAEGTDTQYF. CDR3 in DNA: TGTGTCAGAAGCTCATGGAAAGCGGAGGGCACAGATACGCAGTATTTT.

The V gene is TRBV6-2 or TRBV6-3, the J gene TRBJ2-5, with 8 bases identical to TRBD2. This CDR3 has 17 residues. The V gene's germline CDR1 is MNHEY and CDR2 SVGEGT. V lost 3 bases, J lost 4 bases, and 13 bases stayed unmatched. This chain's CDR3 is CASSYIFGGASGETQYF. Written as DNA, the CDR3 is TGTGCCAGCAGTTATATATTCGGGGGGGCCTCGGGAGAGACCCAGTACTTC.

V and J are TRBV18 and TRBJ2-7; D ambiguous. Trimming took 8 bases from V and 0 from J, leaving 11 bases between them. This CDR3 is built from 13 residues. CDR1 is KGHSH and CDR2 is LQKENI in the germline V gene. The CDR3 DNA reads as TGTGCCAGCACTCAGGTAGACTCCTACGAGCAGTACTTC. Protein: CASTQVDSYEQYF.

The chain recombines TRBV5-1 with TRBJ1-1; 9 bases are shared with TRBD1. Germline V gene lookup returns CDR1 SGHRS and CDR2 YFSETQ. The CDR3 totals 13 residues. V trimming: 4 bases; J trimming: 7 bases; junction bases outside the gene matches: 5. CDR3 nucleotide sequence: TGCGCCAGCAGCGTACAGGGGGCCGGTGAAGCTTTCTTT. Translated: CASSVQGAGEAFF.

This clone was detected once. The chain combines TRBV27 with TRBJ2-5; 7 positions match TRBD1. V lost 5 bases and J lost 7; bases outside the gene matches: 10. The CDR3 runs 14 residues. Germline assignment: CDR1 MNHEY and CDR2 SMNVEV (reference sequence). This CDR3 is CASSPSQGVGTQYF. CDR3 DNA: TGTGCCAGCAGTCCCTCTCAGGGGGTAGGGACCCAGTACTTC.

This clone has just one count. The V and J genes are TRBV7-9 and TRBJ2-3; tentative D call: TRBD2 (7 bases). V was clipped by 5 bases and J by 0 bases, with 15 bases between them. Germline loops: CDR1 SEHNR, CDR2 FQNEAQ (reference sequence). This CDR3 has 16 amino acids. This CDR3 is CASSLWGGGSTDTQYF. CDR3 in DNA: TGTGCCAGCAGCCTATGGGGGGGCGGAAGCACAGATACGCAGTATTTT.

V is TRBV6-2 or TRBV6-3 and J is TRBJ2-2, with D tentatively TRBD1 (5 bases). The CDR3 has 19 residues. Trimming took off 0 bases at V and 0 bases at J, with 17 bases between the two ends. The V gene's germline CDR1 is MNHEY and CDR2 SVGEGT. CDR3 residues: CASSYSSDPTDPNTGELFF. The CDR3 coding sequence is TGTGCCAGCAGTTACTCCTCAGATCCGACAGACCCGAACACCGGGGAGCTGTTTTTT.

This chain links TRBV2 with TRBJ2-4; TRBD1 matches 8 bases. This CDR3 region has 15 residues. Trimming at V came to 5 bases and at J to 3 bases, leaving 6 bases not matched to a gene. Germline CDR1 reads SNHLY; CDR2 reads FYNNEI. As DNA, the CDR3 is TGTGCCAGCAGTATCCAGACAGGGGACAAAAACATTCAGTACTTC. This encodes CASSIQTGDKNIQYF. The full variable domain, rest sourced from reference TRBV2 and TRBJ2-4, is EPEVTQTPSHQVTQMGQEVILRCVPISNHLYFYWYRQILGQKVEFLVSFYNNEISEKSEIFDDQFSVERPDGSNFTLKIRSTKLEDSAMYFCASSIQTGDKNIQYFGAGTRLSVL.

This chain links TRBV7-9 with TRBJ1-5; 7 bases line up with TRBD1. The CDR3 spans 16 residues. The germline V gene has CDR1 SEHNR and CDR2 FQNEAQ (reference sequence). Trimming took 5 bases from V and 4 from J; bases not matched to a gene: 11. CDR3: CASSASQGNGNQPQHF. In DNA form, the CDR3 reads TGTGCCAGCAGCGCCTCACAGGGGAATGGAAATCAGCCCCAGCATTTT.

V and J are TRBV5-1 and TRBJ2-5; 9 nucleotides match TRBD2. The V and J ends lost 4 bases and 5 bases, in that order; junction bases with no gene match: 12. CDR3 length: 16 amino acids. CDR1 and CDR2 (germline): SGHRS, YFSETQ. This CDR3 is CASSPTVAGAGETQYF. Written as DNA, the CDR3 is TGCGCCAGCAGCCCGACGGTAGCGGGAGCGGGGGAGACCCAGTACTTC.

The CDR3 region has the DNA TGTGCCAGCGCGAGCGGGGGGGCCGAAGAGACCCAGTACTTC. Its translation: CASASGGAEETQYF. This chain links TRBV10-3 with TRBJ2-5, with TRBD2 matching over 10 bases. Germline CDR1 is ENHRY and CDR2 is SYGVKD. V was pared by 10 bases and J by 3 bases, with 8 bases of the junction left unmatched. The CDR3 sequence is 14 residues long.